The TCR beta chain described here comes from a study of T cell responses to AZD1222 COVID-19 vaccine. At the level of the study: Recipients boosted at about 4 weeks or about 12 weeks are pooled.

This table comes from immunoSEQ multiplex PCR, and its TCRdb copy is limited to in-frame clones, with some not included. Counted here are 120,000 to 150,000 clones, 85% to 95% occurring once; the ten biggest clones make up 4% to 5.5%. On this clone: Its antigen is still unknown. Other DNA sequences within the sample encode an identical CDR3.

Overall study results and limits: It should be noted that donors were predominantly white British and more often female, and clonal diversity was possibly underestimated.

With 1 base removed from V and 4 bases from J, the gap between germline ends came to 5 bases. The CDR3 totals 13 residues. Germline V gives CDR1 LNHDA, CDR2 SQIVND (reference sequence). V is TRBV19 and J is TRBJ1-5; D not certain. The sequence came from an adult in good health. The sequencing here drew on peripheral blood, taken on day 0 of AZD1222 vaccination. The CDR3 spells CASSIVRNQPQHF. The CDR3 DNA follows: TGTGCCAGTAGTATAGTGCGAAATCAGCCCCAGCATTTT.